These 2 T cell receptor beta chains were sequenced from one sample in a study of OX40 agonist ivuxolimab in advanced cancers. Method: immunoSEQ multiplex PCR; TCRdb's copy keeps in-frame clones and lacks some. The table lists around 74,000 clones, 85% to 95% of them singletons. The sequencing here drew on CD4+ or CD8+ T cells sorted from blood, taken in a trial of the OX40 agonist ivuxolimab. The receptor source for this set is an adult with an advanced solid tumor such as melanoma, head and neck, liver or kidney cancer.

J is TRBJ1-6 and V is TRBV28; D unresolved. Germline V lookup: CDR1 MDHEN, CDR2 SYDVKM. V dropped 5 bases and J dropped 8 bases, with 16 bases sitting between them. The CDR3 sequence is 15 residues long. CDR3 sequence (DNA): TGTGCCAGCAGTACCCCGCCCGGGCGCGATTCACCCCTCCACTTT. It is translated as CASSTPPGRDSPLHF.

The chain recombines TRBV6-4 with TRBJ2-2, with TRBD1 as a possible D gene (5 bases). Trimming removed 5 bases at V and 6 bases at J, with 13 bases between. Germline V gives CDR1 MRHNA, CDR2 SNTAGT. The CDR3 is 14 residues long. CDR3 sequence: CASSFDGHSGELFF. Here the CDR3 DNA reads TGTGCCAGCAGTTTCGATGGACATTCCGGGGAGCTGTTTTTT.